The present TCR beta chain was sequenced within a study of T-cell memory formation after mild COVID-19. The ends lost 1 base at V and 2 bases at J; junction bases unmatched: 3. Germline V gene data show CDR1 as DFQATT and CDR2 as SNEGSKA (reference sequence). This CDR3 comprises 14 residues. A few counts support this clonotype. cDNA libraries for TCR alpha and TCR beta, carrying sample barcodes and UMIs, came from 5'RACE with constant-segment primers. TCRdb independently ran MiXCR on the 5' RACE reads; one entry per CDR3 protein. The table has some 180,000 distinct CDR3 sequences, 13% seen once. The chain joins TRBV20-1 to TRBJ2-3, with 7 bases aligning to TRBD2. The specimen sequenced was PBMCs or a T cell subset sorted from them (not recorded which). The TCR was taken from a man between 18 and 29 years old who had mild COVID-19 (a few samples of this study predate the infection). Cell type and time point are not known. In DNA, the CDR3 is TGCAGTGCTAGAGGTAGCGGGTACACAGATACGCAGTATTTT. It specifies CSARGSGYTDTQYF.